The next 30 T cell receptor beta chains were all read from a single sample in a study of PD-L1 blockade in urothelial cancer (dated 2017 in TCRdb). This specimen's time point label, interpreted: pretreatment peripheral blood. The library came from the immunoSEQ multiplex PCR assay. TCRdb stores this immuneACCESS table with in-frame sequences only. Part of the clones is absent; in the studies checked, under half of the shortfall reflects unresolved V genes, and no reason is known for the rest. This sample comprises about 80,000 clones, around four fifths of them detected only once. About 6.2% of the sample lies in the top ten. The sample consisted of PBMCs, taken around atezolizumab (anti-PD-L1) treatment. The receptors shown here come from a man aged 40-55 years with urothelial cancer.

The V and J genes are TRBV29-1 and TRBJ2-1; 7 bases are shared with TRBD2. The V gene end was trimmed by 4 bases and the J gene end by 0 bases; junction bases not matched to a gene: 9. The CDR3 is 16 amino acids. Germline lookup yields CDR1 SQVTM and CDR2 ANQGSEA. The CDR3 DNA follows: TGCAGCGTTGCCGGTGAGCGGGGAGCCTCCTACAATGAGCAGTTCTTC. Amino acid sequence: CSVAGERGASYNEQFF.

This clone was found once. V is TRBV5-4 and J is TRBJ2-5, with a weak D call TRBD2 (5 bases). V dropped 2 bases and J dropped 2 bases, with 10 bases sitting between them. CDR1 and CDR2 from the germline V gene are SGHNT and YYREEE (reference sequence). The CDR3 length is 14 residues. CDR3 coding DNA: TGTGCCAGCAGCTTAAGCAGGAGGCAAGAGACCCAGTACTTC. Translating it yields CASSLSRRQETQYF.

This clone was found a few times. The chain employs TRBV9 and TRBJ1-1; 9 bases fit TRBD1. Trimming cost V 0 bases and J 0 bases; bases outside gene matches: 6. This CDR3 is built from 17 residues. Germline CDR1 and CDR2: SGDLS and YYNGEE. The CDR3 nucleotides are TGTGCCAGCAGCGTAGGACTGGGGACAGGGATGAACACTGAAGCTTTCTTT. It yields the protein CASSVGLGTGMNTEAFF.

The CDR3 is CASSIKGQPGGPQHF. The CDR3 coding sequence is TGTGCCAGTAGTATCAAAGGACAGCCTGGGGGGCCCCAGCATTTT. The chain links TRBV19 to TRBJ1-5, with D perhaps TRBD1 (6 bases). Trimming removed 3 bases from V and 9 bases from J, with 18 bases in between. This CDR3 comprises 15 residues. In germline, CDR1 is LNHDA, CDR2 SQIVND (reference sequence).

This sequence joins TRBV5-4 and TRBJ2-6; unclear D gene. The V end lost 9 bases, the J end lost 4 bases, and 14 bases lay between the germline ends. CDR1 is SGHNT and CDR2 is YYREEE in the germline V gene (reference sequence). The CDR3 totals 14 residues. In DNA form, the CDR3 reads TGTGCCACCTCCGACACGGCCGGGGCCAACGTCCTGACTTTC. Protein: CATSDTAGANVLTF.

J is TRBJ1-1 and V is TRBV30, with D possibly matching TRBD1 (5 bases). The CDR3 is 13 residues long. In germline, CDR1 is GTSNPN, CDR2 SVGIG (reference sequence). V lost 4 bases and J lost 5, with 14 bases in between. The CDR3 reads CAWNLGGGTEAFF. The CDR3 nucleotides are TGTGCCTGGAACCTTGGGGGGGGAACTGAAGCTTTCTTT.

The genes are TRBV28 and TRBJ2-1, with TRBD2 matching over 11 bases. Germline lookup yields CDR1 MDHEN and CDR2 SYDVKM. The CDR3 runs to 15 residues. J gave up 8 bases and V 6 bases, and 9 bases lay outside the gene matches. The CDR3 bases are TGTGCCAGCAGGAAGACTAGCGGGAAGAACGATGAGCAGTTCTTC. Residues: CASRKTSGKNDEQFF.

This sequence joins TRBV6-4 and TRBJ2-3; D is ambiguous. The V gene's germline CDR1 is MRHNA and CDR2 SNTAGT. The V and J ends lost 4 bases and 0 bases respectively, with 11 bases between them. This CDR3 is built from 15 residues. The CDR3 sequence: CASSVVPGSTDTQYF. In nucleotides, the CDR3 is TGTGCCAGCAGTGTGGTCCCAGGCAGCACAGATACGCAGTATTTT.

V gene TRBV2 combines with J gene TRBJ1-1; no definite D call. CDR3 length: 14 amino acids. Germline assignment: CDR1 SNHLY and CDR2 FYNNEI. The V end lost 7 bases, the J end lost 7 bases, and 19 bases lay between the germline ends. For the CDR3, the DNA is TGTGCCAGCACCCCTCTTACGGTCAATAGTGAAGCTTTCTTT. As protein: CASTPLTVNSEAFF.

The rearrangement joins TRBV19 to TRBJ1-3; 7 positions match TRBD1. The CDR3 is 20 residues long. From germline, CDR1 is LNHDA and CDR2 SQIVND (reference sequence). J gave up 0 bases and V 5 bases, and 19 bases lay outside the gene matches. CDR3 protein: CASSFDPWDSPALSGNTIYF. For the CDR3, the DNA is TGTGCCAGTAGTTTCGACCCTTGGGACAGCCCGGCCCTCTCTGGAAACACCATATATTTT. The variable domain in full, completed from reference TRBV19 and TRBJ1-3, reads DGGITQSPKYLFRKEGQNVTLSCEQNLNHDAMYWYRQDPGQGLRLIYYSQIVNDFQKGDIAEGYSVSREKKESFPLTVTSAQKNPTAFYLCASSFDPWDSPALSGNTIYFGEGSWLTVV.

Only a few counts were recorded for this clone. The chain employs TRBV5-6 and TRBJ2-7; the match to TRBD1 covers 10 bases. This CDR3 has 16 residues. The germline gives CDR1 SGHDT, CDR2 YYEEEE. Unmatched junction bases numbered 10, after V lost 4 bases and J lost 3 bases. The CDR3 region has the DNA TGTGCCAGCAGCCTTCTCGGCGGGACAGGGGACTACGAGCAGTACTTC. This gives the protein CASSLLGGTGDYEQYF.

The gene calls are TRBV10-3 and TRBJ1-3; 7 nucleotides match TRBD1. Trimming took 6 bases from V and 0 from J; bases not matched to a gene: 5. The germline CDR1 and CDR2 sequences are ENHRY and SYGVKD. This CDR3 is 15 amino acids long. The CDR3 region has the DNA TGTGCCATCAGCGCCGGGACAGCCTCTGGAAACACCATATATTTT. Translating gives CAISAGTASGNTIYF.

The CDR3, as DNA: TGTGCCAGTAGTCCCCGGACAGGACTCACCGGGGAGCTGTTTTTT. It yields the protein CASSPRTGLTGELFF. The chain joins TRBV19 to TRBJ2-2; 7 bases are a match to TRBD1. The CDR3 totals 15 residues. V was clipped by 5 bases and J by 4 bases; unmatched bases: 7. Germline lookup yields CDR1 LNHDA and CDR2 SQIVND (reference sequence).

This chain uses TRBV2 with TRBJ2-1, with 9 positions matching TRBD2. Looked up from germline, CDR1 is SNHLY and CDR2 is FYNNEI. The CDR3 sequence is 19 residues long. Trimming removed 0 bases from V and 5 bases from J; junction bases left unmatched: 14. CDR3 protein: CASSEALGGRAWSDNEQFF. The CDR3 DNA sequence: TGTGCCAGCAGTGAAGCGCTCGGCGGGAGGGCCTGGAGCGACAATGAGCAGTTCTTC.

The chain joins TRBV6-5 to TRBJ2-1, with TRBD2 matching 11 bases. Germline values: CDR1 MNHEY, CDR2 SVGAGI. This CDR3 region has 16 residues. V lost 4 bases to trimming and J lost 8 bases; unmatched junction nucleotides: 10. The CDR3: CASSSGTSGLRDEQFF. For the CDR3, the DNA is TGTGCCAGCAGTTCCGGGACTAGCGGACTTAGGGATGAGCAGTTCTTC.

V usage is TRBV7-9 and J usage is TRBJ1-2, with a tentative D call TRBD1 (5 bases). The ends were cut back, 5 bases at V and 3 bases at J, with 7 bases in the middle. The CDR3 has 12 amino acids. CDR1 and CDR2 from the germline V gene are SEHNR and FQNEAQ (reference sequence). The CDR3 region has the DNA TGTGCCAGCAGCCAGGGCGACTATGGCTACACCTTC. Translated, it gives CASSQGDYGYTF.

V usage is TRBV6-5 and J usage is TRBJ2-7, with 8 bases lining up with TRBD2. V gave up 0 bases and J gave up 2 bases; unmatched junction bases: 3. This CDR3 has 15 residues. The V gene's germline CDR1 is MNHEY and CDR2 SVGAGI. CDR3 amino acids: CASSYSAGGAYEQYF. The CDR3 region has the DNA TGTGCCAGCAGTTACTCTGCGGGGGGCGCCTACGAGCAGTACTTC.

V is TRBV5-1 and J is TRBJ2-7; TRBD2 agrees at 12 bases. V shed 3 bases, J shed 7 bases, and the junction held 8 bases outside the gene matches. Per germline, CDR1 SGHRS and CDR2 YFSETQ. The CDR3 has 15 residues. CDR3 sequence reads: CASSYRLAGEGEQYF. For the CDR3, the DNA is TGCGCCAGCAGCTACCGACTAGCGGGAGAGGGAGAGCAGTACTTC.

CDR3 protein: CATGETGRNQPQHF. In DNA, the CDR3 is TGTGCCACTGGGGAGACAGGCCGCAATCAGCCCCAGCATTTT. J is TRBJ1-5 and V is TRBV28; D may be TRBD1 (6 bases). The CDR3 totals 14 residues. Trimming cost V 10 bases and J 2 bases, with 15 bases left between them. Looked up from germline, CDR1 is MDHEN and CDR2 is SYDVKM.

The chain combines TRBV6-8 with TRBJ2-3; 8 nucleotides align to TRBD2. The CDR3 length is 19 residues. From germline, CDR1 is MNHGY and CDR2 SAAAGT. V shed 0 bases, J shed 3 bases, and the junction held 14 bases outside the gene matches. The CDR3 nucleotides read TGTGCCAGCAGTTACTCGCCCCAGCGGGAGAGTGGGAGAACAGATACGCAGTATTTT. Translation gives CASSYSPQRESGRTDTQYF.

This sequence joins TRBV5-1 and TRBJ2-2; 10 bases are shared with TRBD1. Germline CDR1 and CDR2: SGHRS and YFSETQ. V shed 5 bases and J 0 bases; nucleotides not matched to a gene: 4. The CDR3 covers 16 residues. The CDR3 DNA sequence: TGCGCCAGCAGTTCCGGACAGGGGGCGAACACCGGGGAGCTGTTTTTT. It is translated as CASSSGQGANTGELFF.

The V and J genes are TRBV19 and TRBJ2-7; D is perhaps TRBD2 (6 bases). Germline V gives CDR1 LNHDA, CDR2 SQIVND (reference sequence). There are 14 residues in the CDR3. Trimming took off 1 base at V and 3 bases at J, with 10 bases between the two ends. The CDR3 sequence: CASSIATGGYEQYF. The CDR3 bases are TGTGCCAGTAGTATAGCCACCGGGGGCTACGAGCAGTACTTC.

The chain employs TRBV28 and TRBJ2-6, with 8 bases identical to TRBD1. Germline assignment: CDR1 MDHEN and CDR2 SYDVKM. Trimming at V came to 3 bases and at J to 3 bases, leaving 4 bases not matched to a gene. The CDR3 is made up of 16 amino acids. CDR3 bases: TGTGCCAGCAGTTTCCCAGGGGGCGGTGGGGCCAACGTCCTGACTTTC. It specifies CASSFPGGGGANVLTF.

This chain joins TRBV4-3 and TRBJ1-5; 7 bases match TRBD1. Trimming removed 0 bases from V and 3 bases from J; junction bases left unmatched: 5. CDR1 is LGHNA and CDR2 is YSLEER in the germline V gene. The CDR3 loop spans 16 amino acids. CDR3 region: CASSQDRGGTNQPQHF. The CDR3 region has the DNA TGCGCCAGCAGCCAAGACCGAGGGGGCACCAATCAGCCCCAGCATTTT.

V usage is TRBV27 and J usage is TRBJ1-1, with 10 bases aligning to TRBD1. The V gene's germline CDR1 is MNHEY and CDR2 SMNVEV (reference sequence). CDR3 length: 15 amino acids. V dropped 5 bases and J dropped 0; count of bases not matched to a gene: 3. CDR3 sequence: CASSAGTGVNTEAFF. CDR3 DNA: TGTGCCAGCAGTGCCGGGACAGGGGTGAACACTGAAGCTTTCTTT.

V gene TRBV10-2 combines with J gene TRBJ1-1; no clear D gene. CDR1 and CDR2 (germline): WSHSY, SAAADI. The CDR3 runs 12 residues. The ends were cut back, 8 bases at V and 4 bases at J, with 11 bases in the middle. CDR3 bases: TGCGCCAGCGGCCCCGGGATCACTGAAGCTTTCTTT. It yields the protein CASGPGITEAFF.

The table lists this clone with a few counts. The chain carries TRBV19 and TRBJ1-4; D is possibly TRBD1 (6 bases). With 5 bases removed from V and 0 bases from J, the gap between germline ends came to 22 bases. CDR3 size: 19 residues. Germline loops: CDR1 LNHDA, CDR2 SQIVND (reference sequence). CDR3 sequence (DNA): TGTGCCAGTAGTTTCCGGGACACTCGTCTTTCGGCAACTAATGAAAAACTGTTTTTT. This gives the protein CASSFRDTRLSATNEKLFF.

On this clone itself: Distinct nucleotide sequences in the sample also encode this CDR3. The chain joins TRBV28 to TRBJ1-5, with D perhaps matching TRBD1 (5 bases). The V end lost 2 bases, the J end lost 0 bases, and 8 bases lay between the germline ends. The CDR3 runs 15 residues. Germline-derived CDR1 and CDR2 are MDHEN and SYDVKM. The CDR3 DNA reads as TGTGCCAGCAGTTTAGACGGGGGTAGCAATCAGCCCCAGCATTTT. It encodes CASSLDGGSNQPQHF.

This clone was observed a few times. The chain uses TRBV28 and TRBJ2-7; 8 bases map to TRBD2. Germline V lookup: CDR1 MDHEN, CDR2 SYDVKM. The junction had 11 bases not matched to a gene; V was cut back by 10 bases and J by 3 bases. The CDR3 covers 14 residues. CDR3 sequence reads: CATNSRGGNYEQYF. The CDR3 nucleotides are TGTGCCACCAATTCCCGCGGGGGGAACTACGAGCAGTACTTC.

This chain connects TRBV29-1 to TRBJ1-1; TRBD1 is a possible D gene (6 bases). Germline V CDR1 and CDR2: SQVTM, ANQGSEA. This CDR3 region has 13 residues. Trimming shortened V by 7 bases and J by 0 bases, and 12 bases separated the two germline ends. This CDR3 reads CSGKGDLNTEAFF. The CDR3 DNA is TGCAGCGGAAAGGGGGATTTGAACACTGAAGCTTTCTTT.